This T cell receptor beta chain comes out of a study of T cell responses to AZD1222 COVID-19 vaccine. Clones were read by immunoSEQ multiplex PCR, and TCRdb kept only the in-frame ones, dropping some. The table includes approximately 180,000 clones, around 94% detected once. Looked up from germline, CDR1 is SGHRS and CDR2 is YFSETQ. V lost 0 bases, J lost 5 bases, and 8 bases stayed unmatched. CDR3 size: 17 residues. This material consisted of peripheral blood, taken 28 days after the second dose of the MenACWY control vaccine. The chain combines TRBV5-1 with TRBJ2-5; 12 bases are shared with TRBD2. The TCR comes from an adult who received the MenACWY meningococcal vaccine as a control. The CDR3 DNA reads TGCGCCAGCAGCTTGGTCGCTAGCGGGAGGGCTAGGGAGACCCAGTACTTC. This encodes CASSLVASGRARETQYF.